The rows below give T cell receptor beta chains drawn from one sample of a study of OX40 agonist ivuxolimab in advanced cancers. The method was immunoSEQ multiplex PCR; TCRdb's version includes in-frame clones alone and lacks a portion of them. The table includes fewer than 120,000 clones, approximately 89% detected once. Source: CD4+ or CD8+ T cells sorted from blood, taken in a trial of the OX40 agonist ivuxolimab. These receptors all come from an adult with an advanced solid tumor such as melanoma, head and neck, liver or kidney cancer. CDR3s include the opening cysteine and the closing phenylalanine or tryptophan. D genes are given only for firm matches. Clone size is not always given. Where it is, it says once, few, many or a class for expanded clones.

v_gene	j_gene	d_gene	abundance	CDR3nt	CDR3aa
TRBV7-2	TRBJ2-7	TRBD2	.	TGTGCCAGCAGCTTAGCGCGCGGGAGCCTCTCCTACGAGCAGTACTTC	CASSLARGSLSYEQYF
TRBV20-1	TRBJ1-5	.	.	TGCAGTGCTTGGGATTTATCGGCCCAGCATTTT	CSAWDLSAQHF
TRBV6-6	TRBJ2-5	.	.	TGTGCCAGCAGTCACCTGACACCCTCTCAAGGGACCCAGTACTTC	CASSHLTPSQGTQYF
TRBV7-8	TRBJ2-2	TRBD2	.	TGTGCCAGCAGCGCAAACCGACTAGCGGGGGACACGAACACCGGGGAGCTGTTTTTT	CASSANRLAGDTNTGELFF
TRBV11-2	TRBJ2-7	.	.	TGTGCCAGCAGCTTGGAGGACTTCTACGAGCAGTACTTC	CASSLEDFYEQYF
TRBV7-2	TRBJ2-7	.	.	TGTGCCAGCAGCTTAATAAGGTACCACGAGCAGTACTTC	CASSLIRYHEQYF
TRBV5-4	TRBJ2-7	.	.	TGTGCCAGCAGCTTGTGGCTTCGGACGTTGAGATCTGGGGACGAGCAGTACTTC	CASSLWLRTLRSGDEQYF
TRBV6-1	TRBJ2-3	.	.	TGTGCCAGCCTCCGGGACGGATTTTTGTCGGATACGCAGTATTTT	CASLRDGFLSDTQYF
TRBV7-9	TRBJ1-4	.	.	TGTGCCAGCAGCTTATGGCAGGATAATGAAAAACTGTTTTTT	CASSLWQDNEKLFF
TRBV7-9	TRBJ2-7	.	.	TGTGCCAGCAGCCGTATGGGTAACTCCTACGAGCAGTACTTC	CASSRMGNSYEQYF
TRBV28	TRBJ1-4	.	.	TGTGCCAGCAGCCCTGGGGGGGGGAATGAAAAACTGTTTTTT	CASSPGGGNEKLFF
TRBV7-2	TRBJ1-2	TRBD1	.	TGTGCCAGCAGCTTAGACGGCAGGGGGAGTGGCTACACCTTC	CASSLDGRGSGYTF
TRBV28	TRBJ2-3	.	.	TGTGCCAGCAGTTTCCTAACTTCGGGAATGCGGGCAGATACGCAGTATTTT	CASSFLTSGMRADTQYF
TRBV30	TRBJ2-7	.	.	TGTGCCTGGAGTGAAGGTGCTCTTTACGAGCAGTACTTC	CAWSEGALYEQYF
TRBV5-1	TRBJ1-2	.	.	TGCGCCAGCAGCTCCACTGCCTTTGGAGGGTATGGCTACACCTTC	CASSSTAFGGYGYTF
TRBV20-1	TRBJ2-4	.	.	TGCAGTGCAACTAAAAACATTCAGTACTTC	CSATKNIQYF
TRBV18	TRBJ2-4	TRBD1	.	TGTGCCAGCTCCAACAACCGCATCACAGGGGACAAAAACATTCAGTACTTC	CASSNNRITGDKNIQYF
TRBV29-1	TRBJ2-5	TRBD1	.	TGCAGCGTTAGACTTGACAGGGGAACGGAGACCCAGTACTTC	CSVRLDRGTETQYF
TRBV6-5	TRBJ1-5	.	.	TGTGCCAGCATTGACAGAGCCGGCAATCAGCCCCAGCATTTT	CASIDRAGNQPQHF
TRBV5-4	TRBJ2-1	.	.	TGTGCCAGCAGCTTGCGCCACAATGAGCAGTTCTTC	CASSLRHNEQFF
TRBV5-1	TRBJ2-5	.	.	TGCGCCAGCAGCTCCGAAAGACAAACGGGACTCTTGTACCAAGAGACCCAGTACTTC	CASSSERQTGLLYQETQYF
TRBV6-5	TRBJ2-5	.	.	TGTGCCAGCAGTGGCGGAAGGGTAGAGACCCAGTACTTC	CASSGGRVETQYF
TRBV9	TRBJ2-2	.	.	TGTGCCAGCAGCACCTACACCGGGGAGCTGTTTTTT	CASSTYTGELFF
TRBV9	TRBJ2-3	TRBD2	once	TGTGCCAGCAGCCCCCGGACTAGTTGGGGGAGCACAGATACGCAGTATTTT	CASSPRTSWGSTDTQYF
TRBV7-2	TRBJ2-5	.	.	TGTGCCAGCAGCTTAGGTTCAGGACAAGAGACCCAGTACTTC	CASSLGSGQETQYF
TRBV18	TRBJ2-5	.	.	TGTGCCAGCTCATGGACTGATCAAGAGACCCAGTACTTC	CASSWTDQETQYF
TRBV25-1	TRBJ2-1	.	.	TGTGCCAGCAGTGGAAAAAGGGCGAGCCACAACAATGAGCAGTTCTTC	CASSGKRASHNNEQFF
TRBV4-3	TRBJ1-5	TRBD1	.	TGCGCCAGCAGCCAAGATCCCCCCGACAGGGAGGTTCAGCCCCAGCATTTT	CASSQDPPDREVQPQHF
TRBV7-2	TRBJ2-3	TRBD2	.	TGTGCCACCTCCGATAGCGGGTACCCAGATACGCAGTATTTT	CATSDSGYPDTQYF
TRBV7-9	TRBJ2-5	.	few	TGTGCCAGCAGCTTAGATTATCAGACCCAGTACTTC	CASSLDYQTQYF
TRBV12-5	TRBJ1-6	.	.	TGTGCTAGTGGTTTGGTACGTGGCCCAGGCAATTCACCCCTCCACTTT	CASGLVRGPGNSPLHF
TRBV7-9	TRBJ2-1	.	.	TGTGCCAGCAGAGTACTCAGCTCCTCAGGTGAGCAGTTCTTC	CASRVLSSSGEQFF
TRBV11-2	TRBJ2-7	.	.	TGTGCCAGCAGCGCGACTCGGTACGAGCAGTACTTC	CASSATRYEQYF
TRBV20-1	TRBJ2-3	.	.	TGCAGTCCTGTCCCACCCTATTTT	CSPVPPYF
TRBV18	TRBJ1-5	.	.	TGTGCCAGCTCACCGGACGGACAGAGATATAGCAATCAGCCCCAGCATTTT	CASSPDGQRYSNQPQHF
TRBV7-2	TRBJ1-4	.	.	TGTGCCAGCAGCCCGGAGGCAACTAATGAAAAACTGTTTTTT	CASSPEATNEKLFF
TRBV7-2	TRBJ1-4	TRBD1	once	TGTGCCAGCAGCCCAAGGGGGCGCTGGGAAAAACTGTTTTTT	CASSPRGRWEKLFF